The text below deals with one T cell receptor (beta chain). The data belong to a study of blood T cell repertoires in COVID-19. Looking at the study overall: Spain, Italy and the United States supplied samples that represented acute and convalescent COVID-19.

The length of the CDR3 is 16 residues. Germline V lookup: CDR1 SGHRS, CDR2 YFSETQ. J lost 0 bases, V lost 4 bases, and 6 bases had no gene match. Source study methods: Amplification with reference gene primers provided the estimates of nucleated cell counts. Sequencing used immunoSEQ multiplex PCR; TCRdb keeps in-frame clones, though not all of them. Clone size and V and J calls were adopted from that table, with D and trimming inferred from the DNA. Among 200,000 to 250,000 clones listed, 85% to 90% were seen once. The chain links TRBV5-1 to TRBJ2-1, with 8 bases fitting TRBD1. Material for sequencing was peripheral blood. This clonotype was sampled from a woman in her fifties or sixties with acute or convalescent COVID-19. The CDR3 reads CASSRQGFLSYNEQFF. The DNA for the CDR3 is TGCGCCAGCAGCCGACAGGGGTTCCTCTCCTACAATGAGCAGTTCTTC.